Listed below are T cell receptor beta chains from one sample, sequenced in a study of CD8 T cells in ankylosing spondylitis. TCRdb processed the 5' RACE reads anew with MiXCR; each CDR3 protein has one entry. The table includes a few hundred thousand distinct CDR3 sequences, 10% detected once. The sample comprised blood, either unsorted or a sorted T cell fraction (not recorded which). The receptor source for this set is a male donor with ankylosing spondylitis or in good health (not recorded which). Each CDR3 is given with its conserved first and last residue. Fields, in order: CDR3 DNA, CDR3 protein, clone size, D gene, J gene, V gene. A D gene is named only where the DNA matches it firmly. Not every row has a clone size; where given, it reads once, few, many or a size class.

DNA: TGTGCCAGCAGTTCTACCGGACGTTTTGAAAAACTGTTTTTT
CDR3: CASSSTGRFEKLFF
size: few
D: NA
J: TRBJ1-4
V: TRBV7-9

DNA: TGCGCCAGCAGCTTGGCGCTGGTTAGCACAGATACGCAGTATTTT
CDR3: CASSLALVSTDTQYF
size: many
D: NA
J: TRBJ2-3
V: TRBV5-1

DNA: TGTGCCAGCAGTTACCGGGACAGGTCTGATGAGCAGTTCTTC
CDR3: CASSYRDRSDEQFF
size: many
D: TRBD1
J: TRBJ2-1
V: TRBV6-5

DNA: TGTGCCAGCAGCCCACAAACCGGGGGGTCCGGGGAGCTGTTTTTT
CDR3: CASSPQTGGSGELFF
size: many
D: TRBD2
J: TRBJ2-2
V: TRBV5-6

DNA: TGCAGTGCTAAAGTCGGATTCTACGAGCAGTACTTC
CDR3: CSAKVGFYEQYF
size: many
D: NA
J: TRBJ2-7
V: TRBV20-1

DNA: TGCGCCAGCAGCTTGGCACAGAACTACAATGAGCAGTTCTTC
CDR3: CASSLAQNYNEQFF
size: many
D: NA
J: TRBJ2-1
V: TRBV5-1

DNA: TGTGCCAGCAGTCGTAGTGGGGGAGTTTCAGATACGCAGTATTTT
CDR3: CASSRSGGVSDTQYF
size: many
D: NA
J: TRBJ2-3
V: TRBV7-2

DNA: TGCAGTGCCCGCCCGGGACGGTCGGAAGGGGGCTACACCTTC
CDR3: CSARPGRSEGGYTF
size: NA
D: NA
J: TRBJ1-2
V: TRBV20-1

DNA: TGCGCCAGCAGCTTAGGCGGGGGGACATCCGCCGAGACCCAGTACTTC
CDR3: CASSLGGGTSAETQYF
size: few
D: TRBD2
J: TRBJ2-5
V: TRBV5-1

DNA: TGTGCCAGCAGCATCATGACTAGTCAAGAGACCCAGTACTTC
CDR3: CASSIMTSQETQYF
size: many
D: NA
J: TRBJ2-5
V: TRBV7-2

DNA: TGCAGTGCCCAGGGGACTAGCGGGGCAGATACGCAGTATTTT
CDR3: CSAQGTSGADTQYF
size: many
D: TRBD2
J: TRBJ2-3
V: TRBV20-1

DNA: TGTGCCAGCAGCCAAGGCCAGGGGGGGCAAGAGACCCAGTACTTC
CDR3: CASSQGQGGQETQYF
size: few
D: NA
J: TRBJ2-5
V: TRBV4-2

DNA: TGTGCCAGCAGCCCTCCGACCGGGACAAAAATCTACGAGCAGTACTTC
CDR3: CASSPPTGTKIYEQYF
size: NA
D: NA
J: TRBJ2-7
V: TRBV4-2